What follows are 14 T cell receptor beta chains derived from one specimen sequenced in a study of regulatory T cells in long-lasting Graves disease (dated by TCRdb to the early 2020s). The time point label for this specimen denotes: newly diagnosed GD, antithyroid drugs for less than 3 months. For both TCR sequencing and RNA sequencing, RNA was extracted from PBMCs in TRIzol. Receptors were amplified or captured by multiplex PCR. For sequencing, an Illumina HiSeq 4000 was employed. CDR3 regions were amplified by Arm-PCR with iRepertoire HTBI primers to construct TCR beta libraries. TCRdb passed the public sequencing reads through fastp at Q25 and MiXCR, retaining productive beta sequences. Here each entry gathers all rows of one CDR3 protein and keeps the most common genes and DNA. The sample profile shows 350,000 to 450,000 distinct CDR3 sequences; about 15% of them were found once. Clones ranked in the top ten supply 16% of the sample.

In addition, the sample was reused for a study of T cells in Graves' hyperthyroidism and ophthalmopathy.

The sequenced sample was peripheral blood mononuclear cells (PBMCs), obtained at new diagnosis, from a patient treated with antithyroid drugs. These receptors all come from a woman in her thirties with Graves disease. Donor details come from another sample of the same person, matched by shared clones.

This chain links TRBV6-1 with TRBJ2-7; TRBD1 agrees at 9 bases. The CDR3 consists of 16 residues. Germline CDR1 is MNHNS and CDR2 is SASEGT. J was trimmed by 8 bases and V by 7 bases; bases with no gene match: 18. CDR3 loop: CASTPRPGQGILKQYF. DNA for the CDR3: TGTGCCAGCACCCCCCGCCCGGGACAGGGCATCTTGAAGCAGTACTTC.

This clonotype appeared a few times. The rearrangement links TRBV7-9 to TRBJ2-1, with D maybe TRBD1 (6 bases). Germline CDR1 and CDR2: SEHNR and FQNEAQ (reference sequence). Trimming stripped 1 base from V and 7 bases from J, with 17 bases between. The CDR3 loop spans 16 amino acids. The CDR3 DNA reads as TGTGCCAGCAGCTTAGAAGACAGGATTATTGGGAATGAGCAGTTCTTC. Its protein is CASSLEDRIIGNEQFF.

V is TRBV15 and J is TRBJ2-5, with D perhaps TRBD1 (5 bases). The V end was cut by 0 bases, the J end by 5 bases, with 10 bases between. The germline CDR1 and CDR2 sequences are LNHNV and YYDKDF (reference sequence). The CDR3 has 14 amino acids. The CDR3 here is CATSRDHAGETQYF. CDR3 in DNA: TGTGCCACCAGCAGAGATCATGCAGGGGAGACCCAGTACTTC.

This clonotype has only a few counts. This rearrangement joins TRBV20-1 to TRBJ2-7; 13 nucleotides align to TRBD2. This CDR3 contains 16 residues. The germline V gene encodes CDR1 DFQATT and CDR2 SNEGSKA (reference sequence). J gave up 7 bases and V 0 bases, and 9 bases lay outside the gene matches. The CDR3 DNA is TGCAGTGCTAGAGATGCTACCGAGGGACTAGCGGGAGAGCAGTACTTC. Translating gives CSARDATEGLAGEQYF.

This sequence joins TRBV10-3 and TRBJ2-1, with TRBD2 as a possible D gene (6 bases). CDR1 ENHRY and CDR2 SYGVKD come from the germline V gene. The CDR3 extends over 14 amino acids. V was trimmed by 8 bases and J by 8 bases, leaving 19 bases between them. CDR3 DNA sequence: TGTGCCATCTCGCGGGGCGGGTCCTCAGATGAGCAGTTCTTC. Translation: CAISRGGSSDEQFF.

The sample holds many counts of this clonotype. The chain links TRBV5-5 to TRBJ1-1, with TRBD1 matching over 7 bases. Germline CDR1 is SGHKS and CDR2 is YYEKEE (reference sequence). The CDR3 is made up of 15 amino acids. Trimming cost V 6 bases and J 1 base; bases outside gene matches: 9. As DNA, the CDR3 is TGTGCCAGCATCCCTGGACGGGACAGGAACACTGAAGCTTTCTTT. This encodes CASIPGRDRNTEAFF. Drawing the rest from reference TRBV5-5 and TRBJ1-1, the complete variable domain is DAGVTQSPTHLIKTRGQQVTLRCSPISGHKSVSWYQQVLGQGPQFIFQYYEKEERGRGNFPDRFSARQFPNYSSELNVNALLLGDSALYLCASIPGRDRNTEAFFGQGTRLTVV.

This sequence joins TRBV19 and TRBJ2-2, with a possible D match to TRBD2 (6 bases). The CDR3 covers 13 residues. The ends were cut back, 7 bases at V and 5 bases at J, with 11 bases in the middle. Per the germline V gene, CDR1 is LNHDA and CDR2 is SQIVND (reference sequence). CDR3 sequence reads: CASTMGGTGELFF. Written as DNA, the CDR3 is TGTGCCAGTACCATGGGGGGTACCGGGGAGCTGTTTTTT.

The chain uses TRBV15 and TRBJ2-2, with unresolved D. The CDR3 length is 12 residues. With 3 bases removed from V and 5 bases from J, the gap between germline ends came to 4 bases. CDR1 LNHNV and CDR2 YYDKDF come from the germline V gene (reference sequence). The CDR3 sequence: CATSSRTGELFF. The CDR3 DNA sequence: TGTGCCACCAGCAGCAGAACCGGGGAGCTGTTTTTT. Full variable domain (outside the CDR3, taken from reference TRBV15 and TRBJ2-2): DAMVIQNPRYQVTQFGKPVTLSCSQTLNHNVMYWYQQKSSQAPKLLFHYYDKDFNNEADTPDNFQSRRPNTSFCFLDIRSPGLGDTAMYLCATSSRTGELFFGEGSRLTVL.

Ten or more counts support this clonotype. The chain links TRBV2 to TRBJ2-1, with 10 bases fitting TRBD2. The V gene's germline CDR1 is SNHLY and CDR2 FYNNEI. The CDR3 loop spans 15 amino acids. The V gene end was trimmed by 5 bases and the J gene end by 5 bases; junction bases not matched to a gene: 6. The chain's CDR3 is CASSLLAGTNNEQFF. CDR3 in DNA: TGTGCCAGCAGTCTACTAGCGGGAACTAACAATGAGCAGTTCTTC.

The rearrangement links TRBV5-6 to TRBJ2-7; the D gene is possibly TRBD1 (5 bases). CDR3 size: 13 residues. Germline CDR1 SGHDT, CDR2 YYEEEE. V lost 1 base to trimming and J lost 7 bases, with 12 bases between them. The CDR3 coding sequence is TGTGCCAGCAGCTTGACAGGTTTGCAAGAGCAGTACTTC. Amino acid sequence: CASSLTGLQEQYF.

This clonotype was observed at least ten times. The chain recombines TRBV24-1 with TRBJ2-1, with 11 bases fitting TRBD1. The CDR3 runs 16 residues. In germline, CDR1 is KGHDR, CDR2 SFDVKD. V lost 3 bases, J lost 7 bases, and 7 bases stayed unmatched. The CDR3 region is CATSDAGTGGVNEQFF. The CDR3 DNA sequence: TGTGCCACCAGTGATGCCGGGACAGGGGGTGTAAATGAGCAGTTCTTC.

The CDR3 protein is CASSQARKLFF. CDR3 nucleotide sequence: TGCGCCAGCAGCCAAGCCCGAAAACTGTTTTTT. The V gene is TRBV4-1, the J gene TRBJ1-4; D gene uncertain. Germline-derived CDR1 and CDR2 are MGHRA and YSYEKL. Trimming shortened V by 1 base and J by 10 bases, and 4 bases separated the two germline ends. The CDR3 sequence is 11 residues long.

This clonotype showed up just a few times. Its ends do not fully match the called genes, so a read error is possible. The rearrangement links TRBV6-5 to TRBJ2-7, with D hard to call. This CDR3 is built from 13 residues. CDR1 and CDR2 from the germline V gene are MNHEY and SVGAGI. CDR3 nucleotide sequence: TGTGCCAGCAGTTACTCGACTGGCTCCGAGCAGCACTTC. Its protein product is CASSYSTGSEQHF.

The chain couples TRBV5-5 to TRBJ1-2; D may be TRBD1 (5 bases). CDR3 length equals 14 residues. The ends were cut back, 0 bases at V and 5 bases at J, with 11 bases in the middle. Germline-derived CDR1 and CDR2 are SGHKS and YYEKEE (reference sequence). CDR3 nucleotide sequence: TGTGCCAGCAGCTTGGAACTGGGGCCATATGGCTACACCTTC. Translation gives CASSLELGPYGYTF.